One sample yielded the 3 T cell receptor beta chains listed below, sequenced in a study of breast tumors, draining lymph nodes, adjacent tissues. TCRdb itself ran the multiplex PCR reads through MiXCR, one entry per CDR3 protein. The data hold about 180,000 distinct CDR3 sequences, with around a third observed a single time. The lymph nodes were axillary draining lymph nodes from breast cancer patients. Sequencing input: axillary lymph node tissue. The receptors were gathered from a female donor with breast cancer. Some clones in this sample may be carry-over from other donors' samples.

This clonotype has just a few counts. A read error may produce the germline difference seen at one junction end. The chain has TRBV20-1 and TRBJ1-1, with 8 bases that match TRBD1. The CDR3 spans 13 residues. Germline V CDR1 and CDR2: DFQATT, SNEGSKA (reference sequence). This CDR3 reads CGAPTGVDTEAFF. Written as DNA, the CDR3 is TGCGGTGCACCGACAGGGGTGGACACTGAAGCTTTCTTT.

This clonotype was counted at least ten times. The V and J genes are TRBV7-6 and TRBJ1-6; possibly TRBD1 for D (5 bases). The CDR3 sequence is 15 residues long. V was clipped by 0 bases and J by 7 bases, with 10 bases between them. Germline V gene sequence: CDR1 SGHVS, CDR2 FNYEAQ. The chain's CDR3 is CASSLAGTENSPLHF. DNA of the CDR3: TGTGCCAGCAGCTTAGCCGGGACTGAGAATTCACCCCTCCACTTT.

This clonotype was detected ten times or more. One base away lies a much larger clone, so this may be a sequencing read error. The genes are TRBV12-3 or TRBV12-4 and TRBJ2-1, with a weak D call TRBD1 (5 bases). The CDR3 is made up of 14 amino acids. The ends were cut back, 5 bases at V and 8 bases at J, with 16 bases in the middle. CDR3 amino acids: CASSSQGSRDEQFF. CDR3 sequence (DNA): TGTGCCAGCAGTAGCCAGGGCAGTAGGGATGAGCAGTTCTTC.